This passage covers 24 T cell receptor beta chains from one sample sequenced in a study of blood T cell repertoires in COVID-19 (dated by TCRdb to the early 2020s). Library construction relied on the immunoSEQ multiplex PCR assay. Entries here come from immuneACCESS through TCRdb and include only in-frame sequences with V and J called. Some clones fail to appear in such tables; in the studies checked, an unresolved V gene covers under half of the shortfall, and the cause of the remainder is unknown. For this sample there are a few hundred thousand clones; 70% to 90% appear just once. Just under 6.5% of the sample rests with the top ten. Sequenced: peripheral blood. Receptor source: a woman in her 50s with COVID-19, enrolled during active disease.

For the CDR3, the DNA is TGTGCCAGCAGTGAGACCGGGACAGGGGGCTTTCAGCCCCAGCATTTT. Protein sequence: CASSETGTGGFQPQHF. The chain combines TRBV6-1 with TRBJ1-5; 12 nucleotides align to TRBD1. Trimming removed 3 bases from V and 6 bases from J; junction bases left unmatched: 6. The CDR3 spans 16 residues. From germline, CDR1 is MNHNS and CDR2 SASEGT.

The V gene is TRBV5-1, the J gene TRBJ2-2, with D possibly being TRBD2 (5 bases). The CDR3 runs to 16 residues. The germline CDR1 and CDR2 sequences are SGHRS and YFSETQ. Trimming took off 1 base at V and 6 bases at J, with 16 bases between the two ends. CDR3 protein: CASSLYSTWTAGELFF. The CDR3 nucleotides read TGCGCCAGCAGCTTGTATAGCACCTGGACTGCCGGGGAGCTGTTTTTT.

The chain joins TRBV29-1 to TRBJ1-1, with D perhaps TRBD1 (6 bases). The germline V and J ends were trimmed by 3 bases and 4 bases, with 6 bases remaining between them. Germline CDR1 and CDR2: SQVTM and ANQGSEA. This CDR3 is built from 11 residues. The CDR3 DNA is TGCAGCGTTGACAGGGGCACTGAAGCTTTCTTT. Translating it yields CSVDRGTEAFF.

The chain combines TRBV7-9 with TRBJ1-3; D gene ambiguous. Germline V gene sequence: CDR1 SEHNR, CDR2 FQNEAQ (reference sequence). This CDR3 is 14 amino acids long. V was trimmed by 1 base and J by 4 bases, leaving 8 bases between them. This chain's CDR3 is CASSLDYSGNTIYF. For the CDR3, the DNA is TGTGCCAGCAGCTTAGATTACTCCGGAAACACCATATATTTT.

The CDR3: CATLSGSSYEQYF. CDR3 DNA: TGTGCCACCCTGAGCGGGAGCTCCTACGAGCAGTACTTC. The chain carries TRBV6-5 and TRBJ2-7; the match to TRBD2 covers 8 bases. Germline-derived CDR1 and CDR2 are MNHEY and SVGAGI. With V trimmed by 10 bases and J by 0 bases, 5 bases remained unmatched. The CDR3 runs to 13 residues.

The chain combines TRBV18 with TRBJ1-5; 7 bases agree with TRBD1. The CDR3 extends over 15 amino acids. CDR1 is KGHSH, CDR2 LQKENI, per germline. V gave up 2 bases and J gave up 0 bases; unmatched junction bases: 1. CDR3 sequence reads: CASSPGTVSNQPQHF. For the CDR3, the DNA is TGTGCCAGCTCACCAGGGACAGTTAGCAATCAGCCCCAGCATTTT.

The chain combines TRBV14 with TRBJ1-1; no reliable D call. The CDR3 loop spans 13 amino acids. V gave up 3 bases and J gave up 4 bases, with 9 bases separating them. Germline-derived CDR1 and CDR2 are SGHDN and FVKESK. In DNA form, the CDR3 reads TGTGCCAGCAGCCAGATGGGGAGCACTGAAGCTTTCTTT. Its translation: CASSQMGSTEAFF.

This chain links TRBV19 with TRBJ2-7; 15 nucleotides match TRBD2. Unmatched junction bases numbered 3, after V lost 5 bases and J lost 4 bases. The CDR3 is made up of 15 amino acids. Germline V CDR1 and CDR2: LNHDA, SQIVND (reference sequence). CDR3 sequence (DNA): TGTGCCAGTAGTGCCGGGACTAGCGGGAGGTACGAGCAGTACTTC. Translating gives CASSAGTSGRYEQYF.

Only one count was recorded for this clone. The V call is TRBV6-5, the J call TRBJ2-3, with D possibly matching TRBD2 (5 bases). The germline V gene encodes CDR1 MNHEY and CDR2 SVGAGI. The ends were cut back, 8 bases at V and 4 bases at J, with 16 bases in the middle. The length of the CDR3 is 14 residues. This CDR3 is CASALRRIPDTQYF. The CDR3 DNA reads TGTGCCAGCGCCCTTAGGAGGATTCCAGATACGCAGTATTTT.

The chain couples TRBV9 to TRBJ2-2; 9 bases match TRBD1. V was pared by 3 bases and J by 7 bases, with 10 bases of the junction left unmatched. Germline V gene sequence: CDR1 SGDLS, CDR2 YYNGEE. This CDR3 comprises 16 residues. The CDR3 loop is CASSEHRTGAGGELFF. The CDR3, as DNA: TGTGCCAGCAGCGAACACCGGACAGGGGCGGGCGGGGAGCTGTTTTTT.

This chain links TRBV19 with TRBJ2-1; 8 positions match TRBD1. V shed 4 bases and J 8 bases; nucleotides not matched to a gene: 4. The CDR3 runs 13 residues. Per germline, CDR1 LNHDA and CDR2 SQIVND (reference sequence). The CDR3 coding sequence is TGTGCCAGTAGTACCGGACAGGGACATGAGCAGTTCTTC. It encodes CASSTGQGHEQFF.

This clone was observed a single time. The chain recombines TRBV5-4 with TRBJ2-1; D perhaps matches TRBD2 (6 bases). V dropped 0 bases and J dropped 7 bases, with 11 bases sitting between them. The CDR3 runs 14 residues. Germline loops: CDR1 SGHNT, CDR2 YYREEE (reference sequence). CDR3 nucleotides: TGTGCCAGCAGCTTGGCCGGAGGGCTTAATGAGCAGTTCTTC. Translating gives CASSLAGGLNEQFF.

The chain links TRBV2 to TRBJ2-5, with TRBD2 matching over 11 bases. Germline-derived CDR1 and CDR2 are SNHLY and FYNNEI. The CDR3 totals 17 residues. V was clipped by 5 bases and J by 5 bases; unmatched bases: 13. The chain's CDR3 is CASSRSSTSGNLETQYF. The CDR3 bases are TGTGCCAGCAGTAGGTCTTCGACTAGCGGGAATCTGGAGACCCAGTACTTC.

The chain has TRBV6-1 and TRBJ2-7, with TRBD2 identical over 13 bases. Trimming cost V 3 bases and J 7 bases; bases outside gene matches: 6. In germline, CDR1 is MNHNS, CDR2 SASEGT. The CDR3 is made up of 15 amino acids. The CDR3 bases are TGTGCCAGCAGTGACCCGGGACTAGCGGGAAAGGAGCAGTACTTC. Residues: CASSDPGLAGKEQYF.

CDR3 nucleotide sequence: TGTGCCAGCAGCCAAGGGAGTCTGGAGGCTGAAGCTTTCTTT. Protein: CASSQGSLEAEAFF. The chain joins TRBV14 to TRBJ1-1; D not certain. The CDR3 is made up of 14 amino acids. V gave up 1 base and J gave up 6 bases, with 12 bases separating them. Germline loops: CDR1 SGHDN, CDR2 FVKESK. The variable domain in full, with the rest retrieved from reference TRBV14 and TRBJ1-1, is EAGVTQFPSHSVIEKGQTVTLRCDPISGHDNLYWYRRVMGKEIKFLLHFVKESKQDESGMPNNRFLAERTGGTYSTLKVQPAELEDSGVYFCASSQGSLEAEAFFGQGTRLTVV.

CDR3 in DNA: TGTGCCTGGGGGGGGTTGGCGGGATTAAATGAAAAACTGTTTTTT. Amino acids: CAWGGLAGLNEKLFF. V is TRBV30 and J is TRBJ1-4, with D perhaps matching TRBD1 (5 bases). The V gene's germline CDR1 is GTSNPN and CDR2 SVGIG (reference sequence). V was clipped by 5 bases and J by 5 bases, with 18 bases between them. The CDR3 is 15 amino acids.

The genes are TRBV10-3 and TRBJ1-3, with D possibly matching TRBD1 (6 bases). The germline V gene encodes CDR1 ENHRY and CDR2 SYGVKD. The CDR3 consists of 14 residues. V lost 3 bases to trimming and J lost 0 bases, with 6 bases between them. This CDR3 reads CAISEQGSGNTIYF. CDR3 nucleotides: TGTGCCATCAGTGAACAGGGCTCTGGAAACACCATATATTTT.

The chain couples TRBV11-2 to TRBJ1-2; D may be TRBD1 (6 bases). This CDR3 spans 15 amino acids. CDR1 and CDR2 from the germline V gene are SGHAT and FQNNGV. V shed 8 bases and J shed 5 bases, with 21 bases lying between them. In nucleotides, the CDR3 is TGTGCCAGCGGCCCCGTCCAGGGGATCGGGTATGGCTACACCTTC. Its translation is CASGPVQGIGYGYTF.

The chain combines TRBV5-4 with TRBJ1-1; 8 bases are a match to TRBD1. Germline loops: CDR1 SGHNT, CDR2 YYREEE (reference sequence). The V and J ends lost 4 bases and 0 bases, in that order; junction bases with no gene match: 14. The CDR3 has 18 residues. The CDR3 bases are TGTGCCAGCAGCAAAGGACAGGGAGGATTCGGGGTGAACACTGAAGCTTTCTTT. It encodes CASSKGQGGFGVNTEAFF.

The chain joins TRBV7-6 to TRBJ2-1; a possible D gene is TRBD1 (5 bases). The V end was cut by 3 bases, the J end by 7 bases, with 16 bases between. This CDR3 contains 15 residues. Per germline, CDR1 SGHVS and CDR2 FNYEAQ. The CDR3 spells CASSFGQGLYNEQFF. The CDR3, as DNA: TGTGCCAGCAGCTTCGGGCAGGGCCTGTATAATGAGCAGTTCTTC.

This chain connects TRBV18 to TRBJ1-1, with D hard to call. The CDR3 covers 14 residues. The germline gives CDR1 KGHSH, CDR2 LQKENI. V was trimmed by 3 bases and J by 5 bases, leaving 13 bases between them. The CDR3 protein is CASSPRGGGTEAFF. The CDR3 DNA is TGTGCCAGCTCACCTAGAGGAGGAGGGACTGAAGCTTTCTTT. Combining the CDR3 with reference TRBV18 and TRBJ1-1 gives the whole variable domain NAGVMQNPRHLVRRRGQEARLRCSPMKGHSHVYWYRQLPEEGLKFMVYLQKENIIDESGMPKERFSAEFPKEGPSILRIQQVVRGDSAAYFCASSPRGGGTEAFFGQGTRLTVV.

The chain uses TRBV5-4 and TRBJ1-1; no definite D call. V was cut by 4 bases and J by 0 bases, with 10 bases left in between. The length of the CDR3 is 14 residues. Germline-derived CDR1 and CDR2 are SGHNT and YYREEE (reference sequence). The CDR3 DNA reads as TGTGCCAGCAGCCGCACACCCCTGAACACTGAAGCTTTCTTT. As protein: CASSRTPLNTEAFF.

This clone was counted a few times. V usage is TRBV27 and J usage is TRBJ1-1; TRBD1 might be the D (5 bases). Germline V gene data show CDR1 as MNHEY and CDR2 as SMNVEV (reference sequence). Between the trimmed V and J ends, which lost 6 bases and 5 bases, there was a span of 22 bases. This CDR3 has 16 residues. CDR3 in DNA: TGTGCCAGCAGACTTACCGGGTCGGGGGGTAGGACTGAAGCTTTCTTT. Translated: CASRLTGSGGRTEAFF.

This chain connects TRBV5-1 to TRBJ2-1; 11 bases agree with TRBD2. The J segment lost 0 bases and the V segment lost 1 base, leaving 6 bases of the junction unmatched. This CDR3 has 18 residues. The germline V gene has CDR1 SGHRS and CDR2 YFSETQ. The CDR3 protein is CASSLMTSGTSSYNEQFF. The CDR3 DNA is TGCGCCAGCAGCTTGATGACTAGCGGGACGAGCTCCTACAATGAGCAGTTCTTC. Complete variable domain (other parts from reference TRBV5-1 and TRBJ2-1): KAGVTQTPRYLIKTRGQQVTLSCSPISGHRSVSWYQQTPGQGLQFLFEYFSETQRNKGNFPGRFSGRQFSNSRSEMNVSTLELGDSALYLCASSLMTSGTSSYNEQFFGPGTRLTVL.